The present T cell receptor beta chain was sequenced within a study of cytomegalovirus exposure and HLA in healthy donors. This PCR relied on a set of 60 Vbeta primers and 13 Jbeta primers. The assay was immunoSEQ multiplex PCR, and TCRdb's table has in-frame clones only and misses some. There are some 99,000 clones in the sample; approximately 71% occur only once, and around 8% lies in the top ten. Points from the study as a whole: Follow-up analysis later connected one missense variant in DCLRE1C with trimming of TCR beta V- and J-genes. Serostatus for CMV was the only available immune exposure information.

As regards this clone: Its antigen remains unidentified. Other DNA sequences in this specimen translate into the identical CDR3.

Looked up from germline, CDR1 is SGDLS and CDR2 is YYNGEE. CDR3 length: 16 amino acids. Trimming cost V 2 bases and J 3 bases; bases outside gene matches: 8. Material: PBMCs. This TCR derives from a middle-aged man in good health and CMV-seronegative. The chain uses TRBV9 and TRBJ2-3, with 8 bases aligning to TRBD2. The DNA of the CDR3 is TGTGCCAGCAGCGTTTCCGGGGGGGGAGGGACAGATACGCAGTATTTT. The encoded protein is CASSVSGGGGTDTQYF.